This T cell receptor (beta chain) originates from a study of blood T cell repertoires in COVID-19. Study background: Samples came from the United States, Italy and Spain, spanning acute and convalescent COVID-19. From T cells, B-cell-depleted T cells, or PBMCs came the material, which was cDNA or gDNA.

Authors' processing steps: Estimates of nucleated cell counts were drawn from the amplification of reference gene primers. Assay used: immunoSEQ multiplex PCR; TCRdb lists only in-frame clones, some missing. For V, J and clone size, that table is used; D and trimming come from the DNA. The table includes about 44,000 clones, 84% detected once. V was shortened by 7 bases and J by 5 bases, with 15 bases between the two germline ends. Germline CDR1 MNHEY, CDR2 SVGEGT. The CDR3 length is 14 residues. The TCR originated in a human donor in a cohort sampled during active COVID-19. The chain has TRBV6-2 or TRBV6-3 and TRBJ2-1; D is perhaps TRBD2 (6 bases). The sequenced sample was peripheral blood. CDR3 DNA: TGTGCCAGCACCCCAGGCGGGGTCAACAATGAGCAGTTCTTC. Its protein product is CASTPGGVNNEQFF.